Below, one TCR beta chain is given with its context. Data came from immunoSEQ multiplex PCR; TCRdb stores just in-frame clones and leaves some out. The data show more than 30,000 clones, with about 79% seen just once and roughly 33% held by the top ten. CDR1 and CDR2 (germline): SNHLY, FYNNEI. This CDR3 spans 15 amino acids. The V end lost 7 bases, the J end lost 9 bases, and 22 bases lay between the germline ends. This entry is derived from a study of PD-L1 blockade in urothelial cancer. Study overall: In the mid-2010s, patients got going on atezolizumab, taking 1,200 mg intravenously every 3 weeks.

Sequenced here: PBMCs, sampled around atezolizumab (anti-PD-L1) treatment. The V and J genes are TRBV2 and TRBJ1-5, with a possible D match to TRBD1 (5 bases). This sequence originates from a man between 60 and 70 years old with urothelial cancer. The CDR3 bases are TGTGCCAGCACCAGTGGGGGGGGAGCGTTTGGGCCCCAGCATTTT. As protein: CASTSGGGAFGPQHF.